The clone carrying this T cell receptor (beta chain) came up once. The CDR3 loop spans 15 amino acids. The J segment lost 6 bases and the V segment lost 0 bases, leaving 8 bases of the junction unmatched. The V gene's germline CDR1 is SGHDT and CDR2 YYEEEE. The data are from a study of T-cell memory formation after mild COVID-19. TCRdb reprocessed the 5' RACE reads with MiXCR, giving one entry per CDR3 protein. Of over 400,000 distinct CDR3 sequences in the sample, 23% were seen once. The receptor was isolated from an adult woman who had mild COVID-19 (a few samples of this study predate the infection). Cell type and time point are not known. The sample comprised PBMCs or a T cell subset sorted from them (not recorded which). This chain uses TRBV5-6 with TRBJ1-1; 7 bases line up with TRBD1. CDR3 loop: CASSLGHRGGAEAFF. CDR3 DNA: TGTGCCAGCAGCTTGGGGCACAGGGGTGGGGCTGAAGCTTTCTTT. Drawing the rest from reference TRBV5-6 and TRBJ1-1, the complete variable domain is DAGVTQSPTHLIKTRGQQVTLRCSPKSGHDTVSWYQQALGQGPQFIFQYYEEEERQRGNFPDRFSGHQFPNYSSELNVNALLLGDSALYLCASSLGHRGGAEAFFGQGTRLTVV.